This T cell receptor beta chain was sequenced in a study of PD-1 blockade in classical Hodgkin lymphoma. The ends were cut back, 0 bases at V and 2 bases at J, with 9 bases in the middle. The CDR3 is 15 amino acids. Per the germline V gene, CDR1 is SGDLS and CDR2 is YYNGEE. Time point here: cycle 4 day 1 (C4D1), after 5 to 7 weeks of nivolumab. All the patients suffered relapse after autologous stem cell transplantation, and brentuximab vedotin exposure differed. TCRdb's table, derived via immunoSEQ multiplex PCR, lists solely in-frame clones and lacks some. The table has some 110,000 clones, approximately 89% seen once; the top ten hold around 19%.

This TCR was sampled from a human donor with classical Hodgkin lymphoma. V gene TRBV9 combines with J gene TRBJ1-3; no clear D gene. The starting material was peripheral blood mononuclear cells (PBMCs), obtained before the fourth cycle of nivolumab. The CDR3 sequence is CASSVEHLTGNTIYF. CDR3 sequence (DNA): TGTGCCAGCAGCGTAGAACATCTCACTGGAAACACCATATATTTT.